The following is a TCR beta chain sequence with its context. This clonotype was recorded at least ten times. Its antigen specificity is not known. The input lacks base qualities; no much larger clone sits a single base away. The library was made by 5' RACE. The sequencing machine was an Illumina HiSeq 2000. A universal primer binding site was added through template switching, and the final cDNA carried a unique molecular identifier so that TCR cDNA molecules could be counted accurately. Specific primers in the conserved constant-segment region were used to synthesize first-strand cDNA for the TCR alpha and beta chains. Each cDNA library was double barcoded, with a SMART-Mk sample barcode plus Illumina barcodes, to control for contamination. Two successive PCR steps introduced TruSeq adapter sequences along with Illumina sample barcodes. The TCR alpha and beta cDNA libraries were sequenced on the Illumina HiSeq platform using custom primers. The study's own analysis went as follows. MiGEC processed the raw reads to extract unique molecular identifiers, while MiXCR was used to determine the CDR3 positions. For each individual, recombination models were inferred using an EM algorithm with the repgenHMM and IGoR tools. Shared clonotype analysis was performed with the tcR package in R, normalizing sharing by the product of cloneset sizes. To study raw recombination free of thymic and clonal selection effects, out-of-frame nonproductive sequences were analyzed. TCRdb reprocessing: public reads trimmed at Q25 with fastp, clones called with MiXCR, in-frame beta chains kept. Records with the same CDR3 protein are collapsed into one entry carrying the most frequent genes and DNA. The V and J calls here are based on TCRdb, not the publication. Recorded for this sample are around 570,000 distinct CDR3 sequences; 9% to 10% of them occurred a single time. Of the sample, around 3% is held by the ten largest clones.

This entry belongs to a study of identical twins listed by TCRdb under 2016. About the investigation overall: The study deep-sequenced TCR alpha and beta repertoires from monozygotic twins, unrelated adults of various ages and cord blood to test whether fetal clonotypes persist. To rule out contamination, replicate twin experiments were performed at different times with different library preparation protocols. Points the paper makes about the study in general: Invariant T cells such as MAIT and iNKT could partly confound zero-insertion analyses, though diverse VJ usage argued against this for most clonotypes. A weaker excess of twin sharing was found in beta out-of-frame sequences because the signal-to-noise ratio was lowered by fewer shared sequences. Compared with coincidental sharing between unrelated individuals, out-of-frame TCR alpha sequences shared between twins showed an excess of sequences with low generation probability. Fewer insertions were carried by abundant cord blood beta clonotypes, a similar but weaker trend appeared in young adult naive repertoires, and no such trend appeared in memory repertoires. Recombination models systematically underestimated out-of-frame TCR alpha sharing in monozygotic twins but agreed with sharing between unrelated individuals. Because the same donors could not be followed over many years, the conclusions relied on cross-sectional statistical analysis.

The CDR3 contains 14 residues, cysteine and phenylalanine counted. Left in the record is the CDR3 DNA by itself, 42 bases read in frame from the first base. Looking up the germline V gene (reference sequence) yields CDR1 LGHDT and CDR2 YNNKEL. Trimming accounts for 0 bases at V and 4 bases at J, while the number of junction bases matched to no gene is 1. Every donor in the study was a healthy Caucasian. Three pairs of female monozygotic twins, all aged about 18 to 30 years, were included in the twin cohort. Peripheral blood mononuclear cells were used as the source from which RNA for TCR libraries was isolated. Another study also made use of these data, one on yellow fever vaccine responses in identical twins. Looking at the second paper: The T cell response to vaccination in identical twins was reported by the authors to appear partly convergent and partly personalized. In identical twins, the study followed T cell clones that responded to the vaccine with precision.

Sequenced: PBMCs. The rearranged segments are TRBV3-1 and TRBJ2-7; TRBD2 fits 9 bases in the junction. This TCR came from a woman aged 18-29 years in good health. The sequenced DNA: TGTGCCAGCAGCCAAGAACTAGCGGGTTACGAGCAGTACTTC. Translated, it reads CASSQELAGYEQYF.